This T cell receptor beta chain was identified during a study of T-cell memory formation after mild COVID-19. This clonotype was detected a few times. What it binds is unknown. General study points: Clones shrinking between day 15 and 85 showed a balanced CD4/CD8 split, and those that grew later tilted toward CD4+.

CDR3 length: 14 residues. The V gene's germline CDR1 is SNHLY and CDR2 FYNNEI. Trimming removed 4 bases from V and 4 bases from J; junction bases left unmatched: 4. From the 5' RACE reads, TCRdb called clonotypes with MiXCR, one entry per CDR3 protein. Of about 600,000 distinct CDR3 sequences listed, about 20% are singletons. This TCR was sampled from an adult woman who had mild COVID-19 (a few samples of this study predate the infection). Cell type and time point are not known. J is TRBJ2-1 and V is TRBV2, with 7 bases matching TRBD2. The specimen was PBMCs or a T cell subset sorted from them (not recorded which). DNA for the CDR3: TGTGCCAGCAGTGTTAGCGGGCGATACAATGAGCAGTTCTTC. Its translation: CASSVSGRYNEQFF.